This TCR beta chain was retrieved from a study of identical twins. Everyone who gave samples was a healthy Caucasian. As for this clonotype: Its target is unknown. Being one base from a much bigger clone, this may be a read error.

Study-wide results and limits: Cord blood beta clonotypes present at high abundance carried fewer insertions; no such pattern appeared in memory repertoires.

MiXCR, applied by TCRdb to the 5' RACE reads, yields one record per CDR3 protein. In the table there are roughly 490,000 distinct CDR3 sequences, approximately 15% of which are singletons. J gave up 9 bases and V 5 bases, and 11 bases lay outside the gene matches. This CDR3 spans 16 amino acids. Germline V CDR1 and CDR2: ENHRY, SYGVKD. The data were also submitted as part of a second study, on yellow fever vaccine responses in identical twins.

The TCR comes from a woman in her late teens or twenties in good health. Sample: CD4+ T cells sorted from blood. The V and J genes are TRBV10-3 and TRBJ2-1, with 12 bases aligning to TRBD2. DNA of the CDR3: TGTGCCATCAGTCCGGCCAGGACTAGCGGGGCGGTTGAGCAGTTCTTC. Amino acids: CAISPARTSGAVEQFF.